These T cell receptor beta chains were read from a single sample in a study of T-cell reconstitution after alpha-beta-depleted transplantation in children. TCRdb fed the PCR reads into MiXCR, producing one record per CDR3 protein. Of hundreds of thousands of distinct CDR3 sequences listed, roughly 8.2% were seen once; the top ten hold 6.3%. The source material was PBMCs, mostly from graft donor cells, sampled 180 days after TCRalphabeta/CD19-depleted stem cell transplant. These receptor sequences come from a male patient between 10 and 17 years old who had a stem cell transplant for acute lymphoblastic leukemia, so the T cells may come from the graft donor. CDR3s include the opening cysteine and the closing phenylalanine or tryptophan. Each record gives: clone size, V gene, J gene, D gene, CDR3 protein, CDR3 DNA. The D gene is left open where the match is weak. The listing skips clone size in some rows; elsewhere it reads once, few, many or a size class.

clone_size: many; v_call: TRBV15; j_call: TRBJ2-1; d_call: NA; cdr3_aa: CATLMWAGRSNEQFF; cdr3_nt: TGTGCCACCTTAATGTGGGCGGGGAGGAGCAATGAGCAGTTCTTC
clone_size: many; v_call: TRBV12-3/TRBV12-4; j_call: TRBJ1-1; d_call: NA; cdr3_aa: CASSWTANTEAFF; cdr3_nt: TGTGCCAGCAGTTGGACAGCGAACACTGAAGCTTTCTTT
clone_size: many; v_call: TRBV24-1; j_call: TRBJ2-1; d_call: NA; cdr3_aa: CATSDLAYNEQFF; cdr3_nt: TGTGCCACCAGTGATTTAGCCTACAATGAGCAGTTCTTC
clone_size: many; v_call: TRBV15; j_call: TRBJ1-1; d_call: TRBD1; cdr3_aa: CATSGEPGGTEAFF; cdr3_nt: TGTGCCACCAGCGGGGAGCCAGGGGGAACTGAAGCTTTCTTT
clone_size: many; v_call: TRBV28; j_call: TRBJ2-2; d_call: TRBD1; cdr3_aa: CASTQGARSGELFF; cdr3_nt: TGTGCCAGCACTCAGGGGGCGAGGAGCGGGGAGCTGTTTTTT
clone_size: many; v_call: TRBV6-5; j_call: TRBJ1-2; d_call: NA; cdr3_aa: CAGRNGGGGYTF; cdr3_nt: TGTGCCGGTCGAAACGGGGGGGGCGGCTACACCTTC
clone_size: many; v_call: TRBV10-3; j_call: TRBJ1-4; d_call: NA; cdr3_aa: CAISESTANEKLFF; cdr3_nt: TGTGCCATCAGTGAGTCTACAGCTAATGAAAAACTGTTTTTT
clone_size: many; v_call: TRBV14; j_call: TRBJ1-1; d_call: NA; cdr3_aa: CASSQFGGMNTEAFF; cdr3_nt: TGTGCCAGCAGCCAATTCGGGGGCATGAACACTGAAGCTTTCTTT
clone_size: many; v_call: TRBV5-1; j_call: TRBJ2-7; d_call: TRBD1; cdr3_aa: CASSSQTGGQYEQYF; cdr3_nt: TGCGCCAGCAGCTCCCAAACAGGGGGGCAATACGAGCAGTACTTC
clone_size: many; v_call: TRBV29-1; j_call: TRBJ1-2; d_call: TRBD1; cdr3_aa: CSVERGVQGAAEYGYTF; cdr3_nt: TGCAGCGTTGAAAGAGGGGTACAGGGGGCGGCCGAGTATGGCTACACCTTC
clone_size: many; v_call: TRBV9; j_call: TRBJ2-7; d_call: TRBD1; cdr3_aa: CASSDGTGNEQYF; cdr3_nt: TGTGCCAGCAGCGACGGGACAGGGAACGAGCAGTACTTC
clone_size: many; v_call: TRBV7-3; j_call: TRBJ2-3; d_call: NA; cdr3_aa: CASSLRGTATDTQYF; cdr3_nt: TGTGCCAGCAGCTTAAGAGGGACTGCCACAGATACGCAGTATTTT
clone_size: many; v_call: TRBV29-1; j_call: TRBJ1-3; d_call: NA; cdr3_aa: CSVEDRSRGAGNTIYF; cdr3_nt: TGCAGCGTTGAAGATCGGTCGAGGGGAGCTGGAAACACCATATATTTT
clone_size: many; v_call: TRBV6-5; j_call: TRBJ1-2; d_call: TRBD1; cdr3_aa: CASSTRQGNYGYTF; cdr3_nt: TGTGCCAGCAGTACCCGACAGGGGAACTATGGCTACACCTTC
clone_size: many; v_call: TRBV5-1; j_call: TRBJ1-2; d_call: TRBD1; cdr3_aa: CASSQTGPYGYTF; cdr3_nt: TGCGCCAGCAGCCAGACAGGGCCCTATGGCTACACCTTC
clone_size: many; v_call: TRBV29-1; j_call: TRBJ2-4; d_call: TRBD2; cdr3_aa: CSVAGGGKNIQYF; cdr3_nt: TGCAGCGTTGCGGGGGGTGGGAAAAACATTCAGTACTTC
clone_size: NA; v_call: TRBV9; j_call: TRBJ2-6; d_call: NA; cdr3_aa: CASSHWGFTAGANVLTF; cdr3_nt: TGTGCCAGCAGCCACTGGGGGTTCACGGCTGGGGCCAACGTCCTGACTTTC
clone_size: NA; v_call: TRBV4-1; j_call: TRBJ1-6; d_call: NA; cdr3_aa: CASSQDGVSPLHF; cdr3_nt: TGCGCCAGCAGCCAAGATGGGGTATCACCCCTCCACTTT
clone_size: many; v_call: TRBV3-1; j_call: TRBJ2-7; d_call: NA; cdr3_aa: CASSQDLGTLSREQYF; cdr3_nt: TGTGCCAGCAGCCAAGATTTAGGGACGCTTAGTAGAGAGCAGTACTTC
clone_size: many; v_call: TRBV12-3/TRBV12-4; j_call: TRBJ1-1; d_call: TRBD1; cdr3_aa: CASSLGGSNTEAFF; cdr3_nt: TGTGCCAGCAGCTTAGGGGGCAGTAACACTGAAGCTTTCTTT
clone_size: many; v_call: TRBV9; j_call: TRBJ2-7; d_call: NA; cdr3_aa: CASSSPLGVEQYF; cdr3_nt: TGTGCCAGCAGCTCTCCCCTGGGGGTCGAGCAGTACTTC
clone_size: many; v_call: TRBV12-3/TRBV12-4; j_call: TRBJ2-7; d_call: NA; cdr3_aa: CASSFIQPRGEQYF; cdr3_nt: TGTGCCAGCAGTTTTATTCAGCCGCGTGGGGAGCAGTACTTC
clone_size: NA; v_call: TRBV4-3; j_call: TRBJ2-1; d_call: TRBD2; cdr3_aa: CASSRGLAGGTSYNEQFF; cdr3_nt: TGCGCCAGCAGCCGGGGACTAGCGGGGGGAACCTCCTACAATGAGCAGTTCTTC
clone_size: many; v_call: TRBV29-1; j_call: TRBJ2-4; d_call: NA; cdr3_aa: CSASQGTKNIQYF; cdr3_nt: TGCAGCGCCAGCCAGGGAACCAAAAACATTCAGTACTTC
clone_size: many; v_call: TRBV12-3/TRBV12-4; j_call: TRBJ1-1; d_call: TRBD1; cdr3_aa: CASSPRDRRTEAFF; cdr3_nt: TGTGCCAGCAGTCCCCGGGACAGAAGGACTGAAGCTTTCTTT
clone_size: many; v_call: TRBV5-6; j_call: TRBJ1-1; d_call: NA; cdr3_aa: CASSLRRKPMNTEAFF; cdr3_nt: TGTGCCAGCAGCTTGCGCAGAAAACCTATGAACACTGAAGCTTTCTTT
clone_size: many; v_call: TRBV12-3/TRBV12-4; j_call: TRBJ2-5; d_call: NA; cdr3_aa: CASSLRRREETQYF; cdr3_nt: TGTGCCAGCAGTTTAAGACGGCGGGAAGAGACCCAGTACTTC
clone_size: many; v_call: TRBV11-3; j_call: TRBJ2-1; d_call: TRBD2; cdr3_aa: CASSLDWRLADNEQFF; cdr3_nt: TGTGCCAGCAGCTTAGATTGGAGACTAGCGGACAATGAGCAGTTCTTC
clone_size: many; v_call: TRBV28; j_call: TRBJ1-2; d_call: NA; cdr3_aa: CASSQRGYTF; cdr3_nt: TGTGCCAGCAGTCAACGAGGCTACACCTTC
clone_size: many; v_call: TRBV18; j_call: TRBJ2-7; d_call: TRBD2; cdr3_aa: CASSPLSGASSYEQYF; cdr3_nt: TGTGCCAGCTCACCCCTTAGCGGGGCTTCCTCCTACGAGCAGTACTTC
clone_size: many; v_call: TRBV11-2; j_call: TRBJ2-3; d_call: NA; cdr3_aa: CASSLMALPWADTQYF; cdr3_nt: TGTGCCAGCAGCTTAATGGCCCTACCTTGGGCAGATACGCAGTATTTT
clone_size: many; v_call: TRBV3-1; j_call: TRBJ1-1; d_call: TRBD1; cdr3_aa: CASSHRTGGGNTEAFF; cdr3_nt: TGTGCCAGCAGCCACCGGACAGGGGGCGGGAACACTGAAGCTTTCTTT
clone_size: many; v_call: TRBV29-1; j_call: TRBJ1-5; d_call: TRBD1; cdr3_aa: CSVEQGAGQPQHF; cdr3_nt: TGCAGCGTTGAACAGGGGGCTGGTCAGCCCCAGCATTTT
clone_size: many; v_call: TRBV9; j_call: TRBJ1-1; d_call: TRBD1; cdr3_aa: CASSVDRGHTEAFF; cdr3_nt: TGTGCCAGCAGCGTAGACAGGGGTCACACTGAAGCTTTCTTT
clone_size: many; v_call: TRBV29-1; j_call: TRBJ1-2; d_call: TRBD1; cdr3_aa: CSVGGQNYGYTF; cdr3_nt: TGCAGCGTGGGGGGACAGAACTATGGCTACACCTTC
clone_size: many; v_call: TRBV27; j_call: TRBJ2-1; d_call: TRBD1; cdr3_aa: CASKRFAGQANNEQFF; cdr3_nt: TGTGCCAGCAAGAGGTTTGCGGGACAGGCAAATAATGAGCAGTTCTTC
clone_size: many; v_call: TRBV5-1; j_call: TRBJ2-7; d_call: NA; cdr3_aa: CASSEGVTMEQYF; cdr3_nt: TGCGCCAGCAGCGAGGGGGTCACGATGGAGCAGTACTTC
clone_size: many; v_call: TRBV7-3; j_call: TRBJ1-1; d_call: NA; cdr3_aa: CASSSQGSNTEAFF; cdr3_nt: TGTGCCAGCAGCTCTCAAGGGTCTAACACTGAAGCTTTCTTT
clone_size: many; v_call: TRBV27; j_call: TRBJ2-5; d_call: NA; cdr3_aa: CASSAKGETQYF; cdr3_nt: TGTGCCAGCAGTGCCAAGGGGGAGACCCAGTACTTC
clone_size: many; v_call: TRBV28; j_call: TRBJ2-6; d_call: NA; cdr3_aa: CASSRPDRFASGANVLTF; cdr3_nt: TGTGCCAGCAGTCGACCGGACAGATTTGCCTCTGGGGCCAACGTCCTGACTTTC
clone_size: many; v_call: TRBV25-1; j_call: TRBJ2-1; d_call: TRBD1; cdr3_aa: CASSARTGTLYNEQFF; cdr3_nt: TGTGCCAGCAGTGCCAGGACAGGGACCCTTTACAATGAGCAGTTCTTC
clone_size: NA; v_call: TRBV19; j_call: TRBJ2-3; d_call: TRBD2; cdr3_aa: CASSSWEGPGDTQYF; cdr3_nt: TGTGCCAGTAGTAGCTGGGAGGGCCCGGGAGATACGCAGTATTTT
clone_size: many; v_call: TRBV24-1; j_call: TRBJ2-1; d_call: TRBD2; cdr3_aa: CATSDGLVPSYNEQFF; cdr3_nt: TGTGCCACCAGTGATGGACTAGTCCCATCCTACAATGAGCAGTTCTTC
clone_size: many; v_call: TRBV5-5; j_call: TRBJ1-2; d_call: NA; cdr3_aa: CASSSGLNYTF; cdr3_nt: TGTGCCAGCAGCTCGGGACTGAACTACACCTTC
clone_size: many; v_call: TRBV7-9; j_call: TRBJ2-5; d_call: TRBD2; cdr3_aa: CASSLGVAGTSQETQYF; cdr3_nt: TGTGCCAGCAGCTTAGGGGTAGCGGGGACCAGCCAAGAGACCCAGTACTTC
clone_size: many; v_call: TRBV4-2; j_call: TRBJ1-2; d_call: TRBD1; cdr3_aa: CASIQSPLDRVYGYTF; cdr3_nt: TGTGCCAGCATCCAAAGCCCACTAGACAGGGTCTATGGCTACACCTTC
clone_size: many; v_call: TRBV19; j_call: TRBJ1-5; d_call: NA; cdr3_aa: CASTPQTATNQPQHF; cdr3_nt: TGTGCCAGTACCCCCCAAACGGCGACGAATCAGCCCCAGCATTTT
clone_size: many; v_call: TRBV9; j_call: TRBJ2-2; d_call: TRBD2; cdr3_aa: CASSAKGGSVTGELFF; cdr3_nt: TGTGCCAGCAGCGCCAAGGGAGGGTCGGTCACCGGGGAGCTGTTTTTT
clone_size: few; v_call: TRBV19; j_call: TRBJ1-1; d_call: NA; cdr3_aa: CASAPGAPNTEAFF; cdr3_nt: TGTGCCAGTGCACCAGGGGCGCCGAACACTGAAGCTTTCTTT
clone_size: many; v_call: TRBV3-1; j_call: TRBJ2-1; d_call: TRBD1; cdr3_aa: CASSQNRGLANEQFF; cdr3_nt: TGTGCCAGCAGCCAGAACAGGGGGCTAGCGAATGAGCAGTTCTTC
clone_size: many; v_call: TRBV5-1; j_call: TRBJ2-5; d_call: TRBD2; cdr3_aa: CASTLAGGQETQYF; cdr3_nt: TGCGCCAGCACCCTAGCGGGGGGGCAAGAGACCCAGTACTTC
clone_size: many; v_call: TRBV20-1; j_call: TRBJ2-4; d_call: NA; cdr3_aa: CSARGGLAKNIQYF; cdr3_nt: TGCAGTGCTAGAGGGGGTTTAGCCAAAAACATTCAGTACTTC
clone_size: many; v_call: TRBV12-3/TRBV12-4; j_call: TRBJ2-5; d_call: TRBD2; cdr3_aa: CASSLRLAGETQYF; cdr3_nt: TGTGCCAGCAGTTTACGACTAGCGGGAGAGACCCAGTACTTC
clone_size: many; v_call: TRBV5-1; j_call: TRBJ1-2; d_call: NA; cdr3_aa: CASSFGGDDGYTF; cdr3_nt: TGCGCCAGCAGCTTCGGAGGGGATGATGGCTACACCTTC
clone_size: many; v_call: TRBV9; j_call: TRBJ2-5; d_call: TRBD1; cdr3_aa: CASSVDRGQETQYF; cdr3_nt: TGTGCCAGCAGCGTAGACAGGGGACAAGAGACCCAGTACTTC
clone_size: many; v_call: TRBV20-1; j_call: TRBJ1-4; d_call: TRBD1; cdr3_aa: CSATQGTTNEKLFF; cdr3_nt: TGCAGTGCAACACAGGGGACAACTAATGAAAAACTGTTTTTT
clone_size: NA; v_call: TRBV27; j_call: TRBJ2-3; d_call: NA; cdr3_aa: CASSLREVGTDTQYF; cdr3_nt: TGTGCCAGCAGTTTGAGGGAGGTGGGTACAGATACGCAGTATTTT
clone_size: many; v_call: TRBV27; j_call: TRBJ2-2; d_call: NA; cdr3_aa: CASSYLPLQGSGELFF; cdr3_nt: TGTGCCAGCAGTTATTTACCCCTGCAGGGATCCGGGGAGCTGTTTTTT